The 14 T cell receptor beta chains below were found in one sample sequenced in a study of graft-versus-host responses after intestinal transplantation. Using immunoSEQ multiplex PCR, the repertoire was profiled, and TCRdb retains in-frame clones only, with some absent. The sample has about 77,000 clones; 80% to 95% are singletons. The sequencing here drew on PBMCs, taken 98 days after intestinal transplantation. These receptor sequences come from a human patient who received an intestinal transplant, so some T cells may come from the graft donor.

The CDR3, as DNA: TGTGCCTGCGACAGGGGGTCCCCTAGCACAGATACGCAGTATTTT. Translation gives CACDRGSPSTDTQYF. The rearrangement joins TRBV30 to TRBJ2-3, with 9 nucleotides matching TRBD1. Per the germline V gene, CDR1 is GTSNPN and CDR2 is SVGIG (reference sequence). This CDR3 has 15 amino acids. The V segment lost 6 bases and the J segment 0 bases; nucleotides outside the gene matches: 7. Supplemented by reference TRBV30 and TRBJ2-3, the full variable domain reads SQTIHQWPATLVQPVGSPLSLECTVEGTSNPNLYWYRQAAGRGLQLLFYSVGIGQISSEVPQNLSASRPQDRQFILSSKKLLLSDSGFYLCACDRGSPSTDTQYFGPGTRLTVL.

The chain joins TRBV6-1 to TRBJ2-7; D not resolved. V dropped 2 bases and J dropped 3 bases, with 11 bases sitting between them. Per germline, CDR1 MNHNS and CDR2 SASEGT. This CDR3 spans 14 amino acids. As DNA, the CDR3 is TGTGCCAGCAGTGAAATCAGGAGAGGCTACGAGCAGTACTTC. It codes for CASSEIRRGYEQYF.

The chain combines TRBV5-4 with TRBJ2-7; 7 nucleotides align to TRBD2. From germline, CDR1 is SGHNT and CDR2 YYREEE (reference sequence). The CDR3 totals 15 residues. V shed 2 bases, J shed 7 bases, and the junction held 12 bases outside the gene matches. DNA of the CDR3: TGTGCCAGCAGCTTTCCGGGACCACGGACTAGGGAGCAGTACTTC. Residues: CASSFPGPRTREQYF.

V is TRBV19 and J is TRBJ1-2; 7 bases are a match to TRBD1. V dropped 5 bases and J dropped 1; count of bases not matched to a gene: 7. Germline V CDR1 and CDR2: LNHDA, SQIVND (reference sequence). This CDR3 is 15 amino acids long. The CDR3 here is CASSHRGPFNYGYTF. The CDR3 coding sequence is TGTGCCAGTAGTCACAGGGGCCCTTTTAACTATGGCTACACCTTC.

This chain connects TRBV5-4 to TRBJ2-7; D is uncertain. Trimming pared 1 base from V and 4 bases from J, leaving 12 bases between. Germline V gene sequence: CDR1 SGHNT, CDR2 YYREEE (reference sequence). The CDR3 has 14 residues. CDR3 in amino acids: CASSLQARPYEQYF. CDR3 in DNA: TGTGCCAGCAGCTTGCAGGCCAGGCCATACGAGCAGTACTTC.

This clone was observed a single time. The V gene is TRBV14, the J gene TRBJ1-1; a possible D gene is TRBD1 (6 bases). Trimming stripped 3 bases from V and 1 base from J, with 12 bases between. Germline V gene data show CDR1 as SGHDN and CDR2 as FVKESK. The CDR3 extends over 15 amino acids. This CDR3 reads CASSHLKDRNTEAFF. The CDR3, as DNA: TGTGCCAGCAGCCACCTTAAGGACAGGAACACTGAAGCTTTCTTT. The variable domain in full, completed from reference TRBV14 and TRBJ1-1, reads EAGVTQFPSHSVIEKGQTVTLRCDPISGHDNLYWYRRVMGKEIKFLLHFVKESKQDESGMPNNRFLAERTGGTYSTLKVQPAELEDSGVYFCASSHLKDRNTEAFFGQGTRLTVV.

V gene TRBV5-1 combines with J gene TRBJ2-5; D possibly uses TRBD1 or TRBD2 (5 bases each). Germline V gene data show CDR1 as SGHRS and CDR2 as YFSETQ. The CDR3 is made up of 16 amino acids. Trimming left V 4 bases short and J 0 bases short, with 16 bases between. The CDR3 protein is CASSPLGTEYQETQYF. CDR3 bases: TGCGCCAGCAGCCCCCTCGGGACGGAGTACCAAGAGACCCAGTACTTC.

The rearrangement links TRBV5-1 to TRBJ1-5; D is unresolved. Germline lookup yields CDR1 SGHRS and CDR2 YFSETQ. V was pared by 2 bases and J by 4 bases, with 13 bases between. CDR3 length: 15 residues. Written as DNA, the CDR3 is TGCGCCAGCAGCTTTCGCCCAGGCACGAATCAGCCCCAGCATTTT. The encoded protein is CASSFRPGTNQPQHF.

In DNA form, the CDR3 reads TGTGCCAGCAGTGGACTAGCGGGAGAAGAGACCCAGTACTTC. The encoded protein is CASSGLAGEETQYF. The chain has TRBV28 and TRBJ2-5; 13 nucleotides match TRBD2. Germline V gene data show CDR1 as MDHEN and CDR2 as SYDVKM. The CDR3 covers 14 residues. V was clipped by 5 bases and J by 3 bases; unmatched bases: 0.

The chain recombines TRBV15 with TRBJ2-5; 8 bases are shared with TRBD2. The J segment lost 1 base and the V segment lost 11 bases, leaving 3 bases of the junction unmatched. This CDR3 comprises 12 residues. Germline V lookup: CDR1 LNHNV, CDR2 YYDKDF (reference sequence). This chain's CDR3 is CASGTSQETQYF. DNA for the CDR3: TGTGCCTCCGGGACTAGCCAAGAGACCCAGTACTTC.

The chain employs TRBV7-3 and TRBJ2-3; maybe TRBD2 (7 bases). The CDR3 consists of 13 residues. Deletions cut 5 bases from V and 5 bases from J, with 11 bases between. Looked up from germline, CDR1 is SGHTA and CDR2 is FQGTGA. The DNA of the CDR3 is TGTGCCAGCAGCGCGGGGGCAGGAGATACGCAGTATTTT. Residues: CASSAGAGDTQYF.

This chain links TRBV6-5 with TRBJ1-2, with D perhaps TRBD1 (6 bases). V lost 6 bases and J 5 bases, leaving 10 bases between the germline ends. This CDR3 has 12 residues. Germline V gene data show CDR1 as MNHEY and CDR2 as SVGAGI. Here the CDR3 DNA reads TGTGCCAGCAGGGAAGGACAGTATGGCTACACCTTC. Protein product: CASREGQYGYTF.

The genes are TRBV9 and TRBJ2-5; 7 bases agree with TRBD1. This CDR3 comprises 16 residues. V was pared by 0 bases and J by 4 bases, with 9 bases of the junction left unmatched. The germline V gene has CDR1 SGDLS and CDR2 YYNGEE. The CDR3: CASSVVGTAKGETQYF. For the CDR3, the DNA is TGTGCCAGCAGCGTAGTGGGGACAGCGAAAGGAGAGACCCAGTACTTC. Based on the CDR3 plus reference TRBV9 and TRBJ2-5, the full variable domain is DSGVTQTPKHLITATGQRVTLRCSPRSGDLSVYWYQQSLDQGLQFLIQYYNGEERAKGNILERFSAQQFPDLHSELNLSSLELGDSALYFCASSVVGTAKGETQYFGPGTRLLVL.

This chain joins TRBV15 and TRBJ2-3, with a weak D call TRBD1 (5 bases). The CDR3 runs to 17 residues. Germline assignment: CDR1 LNHNV and CDR2 YYDKDF (reference sequence). V gave up 0 bases and J gave up 2 bases, with 15 bases separating them. The CDR3 loop reads CATSRDRRQLNTDTQYF. CDR3 nucleotide sequence: TGTGCCACCAGCAGAGATCGTCGACAGTTAAACACAGATACGCAGTATTTT. Variable domain in full (rest from reference TRBV15 and TRBJ2-3): DAMVIQNPRYQVTQFGKPVTLSCSQTLNHNVMYWYQQKSSQAPKLLFHYYDKDFNNEADTPDNFQSRRPNTSFCFLDIRSPGLGDTAMYLCATSRDRRQLNTDTQYFGPGTRLTVL.